This T cell receptor (beta chain) was found in a study of tissue T cells after allogeneic stem cell transplantation. The study's findings and limits: Motif-based clustering found tissue-specific repertoire signatures shared across patients, though few clones were shared.

Data came from immunoSEQ multiplex PCR; TCRdb stores just in-frame clones and leaves some out. The table shows 20,000 to 25,000 clones, with over 70% occurring only once. A note on this clone: What it binds is unknown.

The germline CDR1 and CDR2 sequences are SEHNR and FQNEAQ (reference sequence). With 5 bases clipped from V and 7 bases from J, the junction kept 8 bases outside the gene matches. The CDR3 sequence is 15 residues long. The chain combines TRBV7-9 with TRBJ1-6, with 7 bases fitting TRBD1. The clonotype comes from a female donor over 55 with lung cancer. The sequencing here drew on tissue from the ileum, taken at autopsy. CDR3 nucleotide sequence: TGTGCCAGCAGCCCCTCCGGGACAGCAAATTCACCCCTCCACTTT. Amino acids: CASSPSGTANSPLHF.